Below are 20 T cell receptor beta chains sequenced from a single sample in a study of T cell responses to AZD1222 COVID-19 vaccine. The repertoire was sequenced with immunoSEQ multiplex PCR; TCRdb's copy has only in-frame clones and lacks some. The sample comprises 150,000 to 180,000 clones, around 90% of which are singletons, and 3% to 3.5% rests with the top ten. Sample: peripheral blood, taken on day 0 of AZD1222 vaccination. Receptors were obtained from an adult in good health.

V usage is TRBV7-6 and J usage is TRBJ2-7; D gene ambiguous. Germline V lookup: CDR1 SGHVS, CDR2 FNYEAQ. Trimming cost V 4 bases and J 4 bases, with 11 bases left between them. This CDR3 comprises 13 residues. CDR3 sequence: CASSSLAGYEQYF. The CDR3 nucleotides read TGTGCCAGCAGCTCCTTGGCAGGATACGAGCAGTACTTC.

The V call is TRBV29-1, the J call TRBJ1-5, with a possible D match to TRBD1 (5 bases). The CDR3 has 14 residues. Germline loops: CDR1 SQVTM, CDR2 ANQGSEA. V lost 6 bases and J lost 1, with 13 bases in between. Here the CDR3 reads CSVGEGSSNQPQHF. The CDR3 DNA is TGCAGCGTGGGGGAGGGGAGCAGCAATCAGCCCCAGCATTTT.

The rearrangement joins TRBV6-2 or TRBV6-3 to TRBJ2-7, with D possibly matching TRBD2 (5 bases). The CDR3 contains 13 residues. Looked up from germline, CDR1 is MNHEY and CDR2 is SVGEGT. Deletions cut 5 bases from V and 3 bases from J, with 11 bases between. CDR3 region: CASSRTGIYEQYF. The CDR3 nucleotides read TGTGCCAGCAGTCGGACGGGGATCTACGAGCAGTACTTC.

The CDR3 loop reads CASSPQTGGSFYEQYF. The CDR3 DNA follows: TGTGCCAGCAGCCCACAGACGGGGGGCAGCTTCTACGAGCAGTACTTC. The chain combines TRBV11-2 with TRBJ2-7, with a possible D match to TRBD2 (7 bases). The V gene's germline CDR1 is SGHAT and CDR2 FQNNGV. Trimming pared 5 bases from V and 3 bases from J, leaving 20 bases between. The CDR3 sequence is 16 residues long. Combining the CDR3 with reference TRBV11-2 and TRBJ2-7 gives the whole variable domain EAGVAQSPRYKIIEKRQSVAFWCNPISGHATLYWYQQILGQGPKLLIQFQNNGVVDDSQLPKDRFSAERLKGVDSTLKIQPAKLEDSAVYLCASSPQTGGSFYEQYFGPGTRLTVT.

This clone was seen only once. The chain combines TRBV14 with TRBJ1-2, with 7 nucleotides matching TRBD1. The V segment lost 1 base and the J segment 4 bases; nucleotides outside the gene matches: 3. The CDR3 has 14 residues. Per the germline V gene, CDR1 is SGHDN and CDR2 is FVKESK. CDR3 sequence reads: CASSQGTGPYGYTF. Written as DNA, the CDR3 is TGTGCCAGCAGCCAAGGGACAGGACCCTATGGCTACACCTTC. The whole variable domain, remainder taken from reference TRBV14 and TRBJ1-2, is EAGVTQFPSHSVIEKGQTVTLRCDPISGHDNLYWYRRVMGKEIKFLLHFVKESKQDESGMPNNRFLAERTGGTYSTLKVQPAELEDSGVYFCASSQGTGPYGYTFGSGTRLTVV.

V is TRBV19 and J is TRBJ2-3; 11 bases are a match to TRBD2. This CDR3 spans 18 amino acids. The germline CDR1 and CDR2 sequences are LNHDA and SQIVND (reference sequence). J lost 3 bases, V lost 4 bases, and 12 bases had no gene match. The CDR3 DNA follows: TGTGCCAGTAGTACCGGACTAGCGGGTGTTCTAGTGACAGATACGCAGTATTTT. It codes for CASSTGLAGVLVTDTQYF. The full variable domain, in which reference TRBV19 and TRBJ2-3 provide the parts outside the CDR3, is DGGITQSPKYLFRKEGQNVTLSCEQNLNHDAMYWYRQDPGQGLRLIYYSQIVNDFQKGDIAEGYSVSREKKESFPLTVTSAQKNPTAFYLCASSTGLAGVLVTDTQYFGPGTRLTVL.

The CDR3 loop is CASSPPGSQPQHF. The CDR3 DNA follows: TGTGCCAGCAGTCCTCCCGGGAGTCAGCCCCAGCATTTT. The rearrangement uses TRBV6-6 and TRBJ1-5; D is unresolved. Deletions cut 5 bases from V and 6 bases from J, with 11 bases between. Germline CDR1 MNHNY, CDR2 SVGAGI (reference sequence). This CDR3 contains 13 residues.

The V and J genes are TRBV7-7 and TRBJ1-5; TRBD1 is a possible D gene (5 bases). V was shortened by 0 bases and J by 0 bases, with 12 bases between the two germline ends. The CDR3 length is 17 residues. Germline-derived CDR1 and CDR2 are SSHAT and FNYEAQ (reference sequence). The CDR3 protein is CASSLAPREASNQPQHF. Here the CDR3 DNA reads TGTGCCAGCAGCTTAGCGCCCAGGGAGGCTAGCAATCAGCCCCAGCATTTT.

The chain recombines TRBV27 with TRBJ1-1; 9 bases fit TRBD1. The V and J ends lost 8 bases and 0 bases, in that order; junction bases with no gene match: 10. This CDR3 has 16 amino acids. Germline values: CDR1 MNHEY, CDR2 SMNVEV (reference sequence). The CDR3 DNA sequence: TGTGCCAGCCAAAGGACAGGGGCGATGTTGAACACTGAAGCTTTCTTT. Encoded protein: CASQRTGAMLNTEAFF.

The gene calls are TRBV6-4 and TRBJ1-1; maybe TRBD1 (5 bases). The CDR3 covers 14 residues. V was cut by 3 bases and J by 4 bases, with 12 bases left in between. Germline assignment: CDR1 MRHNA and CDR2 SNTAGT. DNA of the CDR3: TGTGCCAGCAGTGAGGAATCAGGGTCCACTGAAGCTTTCTTT. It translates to CASSEESGSTEAFF.

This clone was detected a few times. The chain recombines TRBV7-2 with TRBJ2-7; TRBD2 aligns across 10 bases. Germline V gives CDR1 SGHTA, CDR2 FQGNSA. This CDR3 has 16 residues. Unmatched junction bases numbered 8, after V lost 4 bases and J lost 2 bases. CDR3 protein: CASSYASSGGAYEQYF. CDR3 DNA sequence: TGTGCCAGCAGCTATGCCTCGAGCGGGGGGGCCTACGAGCAGTACTTC.

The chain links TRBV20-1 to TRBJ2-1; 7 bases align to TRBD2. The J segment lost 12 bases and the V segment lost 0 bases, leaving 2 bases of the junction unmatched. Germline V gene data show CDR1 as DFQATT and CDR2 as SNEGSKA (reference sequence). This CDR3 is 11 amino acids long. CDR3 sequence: CSARDGRGQFF. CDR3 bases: TGCAGTGCTAGAGATGGGAGGGGGCAGTTCTTC.

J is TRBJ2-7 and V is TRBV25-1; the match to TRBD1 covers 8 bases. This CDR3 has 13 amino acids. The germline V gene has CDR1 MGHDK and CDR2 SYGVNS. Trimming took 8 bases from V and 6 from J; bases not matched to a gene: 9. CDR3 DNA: TGTGCCAGCCGACCCCCGGACAGGGTCGAGCAGTACTTC. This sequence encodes CASRPPDRVEQYF.

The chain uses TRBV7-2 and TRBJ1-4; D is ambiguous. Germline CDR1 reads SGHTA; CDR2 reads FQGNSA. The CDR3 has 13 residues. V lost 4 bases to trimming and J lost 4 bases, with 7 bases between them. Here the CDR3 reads CASSYSVNEKLFF. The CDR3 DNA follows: TGTGCCAGCAGCTATAGCGTTAATGAAAAACTGTTTTTT. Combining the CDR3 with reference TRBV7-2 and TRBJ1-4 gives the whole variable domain GAGVSQSPSNKVTEKGKDVELRCDPISGHTALYWYRQSLGQGLEFLIYFQGNSAPDKSGLPSDRFSAERTGGSVSTLTIQRTQQEDSAVYLCASSYSVNEKLFFGSGTQLSVL.

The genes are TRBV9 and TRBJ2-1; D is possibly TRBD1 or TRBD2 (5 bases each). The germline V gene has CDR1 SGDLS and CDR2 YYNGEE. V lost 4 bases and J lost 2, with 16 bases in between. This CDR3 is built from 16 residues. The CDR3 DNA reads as TGTGCCAGCAGCCTTAGGGGACGGGGAACCTACAATGAGCAGTTCTTC. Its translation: CASSLRGRGTYNEQFF.

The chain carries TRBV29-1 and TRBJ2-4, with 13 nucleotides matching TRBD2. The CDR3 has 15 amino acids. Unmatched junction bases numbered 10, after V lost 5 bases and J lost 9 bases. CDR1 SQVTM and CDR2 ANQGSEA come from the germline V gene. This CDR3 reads CSVSGTSGDESIQYF. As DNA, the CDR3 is TGCAGCGTTTCCGGGACTAGCGGGGATGAAAGCATTCAGTACTTC.

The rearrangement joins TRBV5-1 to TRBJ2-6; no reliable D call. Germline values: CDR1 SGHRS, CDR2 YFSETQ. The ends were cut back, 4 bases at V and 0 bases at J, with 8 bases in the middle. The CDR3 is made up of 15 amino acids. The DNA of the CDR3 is TGCGCCAGCAGCCTAGGAAGCTCTGGGGCCAACGTCCTGACTTTC. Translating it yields CASSLGSSGANVLTF.

CDR3 region: CASSSDRSSYNEQFF. The CDR3, as DNA: TGTGCCAGCAGTTCGGACAGAAGCTCCTACAATGAGCAGTTCTTC. The chain links TRBV6-5 to TRBJ2-1, with a possible D match to TRBD1 (6 bases). Per the germline V gene, CDR1 is MNHEY and CDR2 is SVGAGI. CDR3 size: 15 residues. V was trimmed by 4 bases and J by 0 bases, leaving 10 bases between them.

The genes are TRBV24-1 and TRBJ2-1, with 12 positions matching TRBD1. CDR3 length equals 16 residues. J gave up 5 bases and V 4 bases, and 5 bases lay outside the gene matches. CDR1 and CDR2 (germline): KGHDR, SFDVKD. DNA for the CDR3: TGTGCCACCAGTGAAGGGGGACAGGGGGCCCACAATGAGCAGTTCTTC. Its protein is CATSEGGQGAHNEQFF.

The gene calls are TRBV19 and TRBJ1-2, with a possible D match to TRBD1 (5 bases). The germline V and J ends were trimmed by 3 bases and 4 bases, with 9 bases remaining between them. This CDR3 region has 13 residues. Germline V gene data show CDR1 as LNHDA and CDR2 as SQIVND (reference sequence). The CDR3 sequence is CASSIGGSYGYTF. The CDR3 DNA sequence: TGTGCCAGTAGTATCGGGGGGAGCTATGGCTACACCTTC.